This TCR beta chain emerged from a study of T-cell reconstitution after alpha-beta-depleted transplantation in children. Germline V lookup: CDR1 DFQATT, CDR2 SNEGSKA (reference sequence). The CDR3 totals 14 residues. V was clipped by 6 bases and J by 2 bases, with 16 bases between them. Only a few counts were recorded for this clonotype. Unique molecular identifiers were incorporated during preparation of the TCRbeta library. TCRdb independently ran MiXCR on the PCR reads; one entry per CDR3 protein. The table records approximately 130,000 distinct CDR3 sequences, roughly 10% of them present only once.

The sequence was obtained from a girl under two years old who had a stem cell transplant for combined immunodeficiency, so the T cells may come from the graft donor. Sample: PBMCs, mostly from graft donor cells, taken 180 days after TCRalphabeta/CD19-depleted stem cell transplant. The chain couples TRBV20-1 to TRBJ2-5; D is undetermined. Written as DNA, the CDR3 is TGCAGTGCCCCTCAGTGGCAGTTTCAAGAGACCCAGTACTTC. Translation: CSAPQWQFQETQYF.